Here is one T cell receptor (beta chain) with its context. The data are from a study of blood T cell repertoires in COVID-19. The wider study: The United States, Italy and Spain provided the acute and convalescent COVID-19 samples. T cells, B-cell-depleted T cells, or PBMCs provided the cDNA or gDNA that served as material.

Per the authors' pipeline: Quantification of nucleated cells was approximated via reference gene primer amplification. Some clones are missing from TCRdb's copy, which holds only in-frame ones; the method was immunoSEQ multiplex PCR. That table supplies the V and J calls and clone size; D and trimming were determined from the DNA. This sample carries about 180,000 clones, 80% to 90% of them seen once, and the ten largest clones take about an eighth. V lost 3 bases, J lost 0 bases, and 8 bases lay in between. This CDR3 region has 14 residues. The germline V gene has CDR1 LNHDA and CDR2 SQIVND (reference sequence). In Seattle, patients joined the study during active infection and were tracked longitudinally.

The origin of this receptor is a woman of 80 years or more with COVID-19, enrolled during active disease. The V and J genes are TRBV19 and TRBJ1-2; D is perhaps TRBD1 (6 bases). The material sequenced was peripheral blood. The CDR3 sequence: CASSIYRANYGYTF. In DNA, the CDR3 is TGTGCCAGTAGTATCTACAGGGCTAACTATGGCTACACCTTC.